Given below is one T cell receptor (beta chain) in context. Among the donors, all were healthy bone marrow donors. The CDR3 is 17 residues long. The J segment lost 2 bases and the V segment lost 3 bases, leaving 10 bases of the junction unmatched. Germline V CDR1 and CDR2: MDHEN, SYDVKM. These data belong to a study of cytomegalovirus exposure and HLA in healthy donors. Study details: The Caucasian-associated ancestry cluster held 65% to 85% of approximately 400 genotyped donors.

With 60 Vbeta and 13 Jbeta primers, the PCR was carried out. Assay used: immunoSEQ multiplex PCR; TCRdb lists only in-frame clones, some missing. The sample has nearly 110,000 clones; over 70% are singletons. The sequencing sample was made of PBMCs. The sequence was collected from a female donor in good health and CMV-seronegative. The chain uses TRBV28 and TRBJ1-5; TRBD1 matches at 7 bases. CDR3 sequence reads: CASSLVTGVVGNQPQHF. In nucleotides, the CDR3 is TGTGCCAGCAGTTTGGTAACAGGGGTAGTGGGCAATCAGCCCCAGCATTTT.